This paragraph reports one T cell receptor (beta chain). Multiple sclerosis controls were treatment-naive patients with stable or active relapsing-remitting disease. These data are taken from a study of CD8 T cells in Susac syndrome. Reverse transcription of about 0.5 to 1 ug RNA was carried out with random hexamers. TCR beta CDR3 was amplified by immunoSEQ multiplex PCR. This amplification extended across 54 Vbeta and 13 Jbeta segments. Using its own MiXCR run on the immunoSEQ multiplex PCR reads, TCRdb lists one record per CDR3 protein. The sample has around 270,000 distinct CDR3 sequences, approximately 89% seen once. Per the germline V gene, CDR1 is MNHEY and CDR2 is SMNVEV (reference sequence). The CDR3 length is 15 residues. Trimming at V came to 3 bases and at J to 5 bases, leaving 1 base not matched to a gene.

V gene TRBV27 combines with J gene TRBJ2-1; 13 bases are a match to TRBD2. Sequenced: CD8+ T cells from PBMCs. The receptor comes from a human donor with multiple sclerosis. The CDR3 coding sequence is TGTGCCAGCAGTTTTGGACTAGCGGGGGACAATGAGCAGTTCTTC. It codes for CASSFGLAGDNEQFF.